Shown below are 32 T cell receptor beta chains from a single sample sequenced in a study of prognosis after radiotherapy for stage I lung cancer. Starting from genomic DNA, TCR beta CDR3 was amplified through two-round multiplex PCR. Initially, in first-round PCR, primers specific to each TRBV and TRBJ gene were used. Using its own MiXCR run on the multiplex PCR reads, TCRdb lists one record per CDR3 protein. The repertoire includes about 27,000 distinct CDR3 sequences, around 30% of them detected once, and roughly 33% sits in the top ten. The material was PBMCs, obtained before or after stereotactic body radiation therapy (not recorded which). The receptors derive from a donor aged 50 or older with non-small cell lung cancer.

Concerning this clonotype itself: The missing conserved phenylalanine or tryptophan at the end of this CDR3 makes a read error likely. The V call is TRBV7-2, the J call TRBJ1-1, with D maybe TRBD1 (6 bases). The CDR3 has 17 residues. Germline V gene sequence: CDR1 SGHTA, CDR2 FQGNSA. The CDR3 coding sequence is TGTGCCAGCAGCTTAGTGACCCTTGGGGGGGCGGACACTAAAGCTTTCCTT. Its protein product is CASSLVTLGGADTKAFL.

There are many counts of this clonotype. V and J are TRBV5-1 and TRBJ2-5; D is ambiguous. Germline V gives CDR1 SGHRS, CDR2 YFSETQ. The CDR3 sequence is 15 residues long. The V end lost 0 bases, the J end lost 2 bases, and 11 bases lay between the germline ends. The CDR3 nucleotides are TGCGCCAGCAGCTTGGGTCCTGTTGGACAAGAGACCCAGTACTTC. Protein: CASSLGPVGQETQYF.

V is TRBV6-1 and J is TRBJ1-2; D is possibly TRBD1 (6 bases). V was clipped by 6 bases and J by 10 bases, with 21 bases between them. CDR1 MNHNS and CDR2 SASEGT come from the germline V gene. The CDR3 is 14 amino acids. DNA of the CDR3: TGTGCCAGCAGGATCGGACAGCCCCCTTCCCTCTACACCTTC. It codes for CASRIGQPPSLYTF.

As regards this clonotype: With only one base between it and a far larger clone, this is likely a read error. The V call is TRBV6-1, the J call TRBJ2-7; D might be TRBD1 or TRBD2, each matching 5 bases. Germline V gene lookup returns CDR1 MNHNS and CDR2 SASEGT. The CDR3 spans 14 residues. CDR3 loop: CANPRVAGTYGQYF. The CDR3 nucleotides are TGTGCCAACCCTAGGGTCGCAGGGACCTACGGGCAGTACTTC.

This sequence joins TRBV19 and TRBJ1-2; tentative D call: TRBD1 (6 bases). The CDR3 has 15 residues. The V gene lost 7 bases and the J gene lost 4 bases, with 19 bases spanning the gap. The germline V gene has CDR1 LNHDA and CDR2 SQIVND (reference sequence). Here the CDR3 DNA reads TGTGCCAGTACCACCCAGGGGACACTGACCTATGGCTACACCTTC. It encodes CASTTQGTLTYGYTF.

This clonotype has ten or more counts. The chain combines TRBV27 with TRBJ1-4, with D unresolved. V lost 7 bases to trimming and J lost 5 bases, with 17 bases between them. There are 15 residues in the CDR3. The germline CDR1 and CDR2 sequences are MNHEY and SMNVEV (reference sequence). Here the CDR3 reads CASTLRWPSNEKLFF. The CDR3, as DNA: TGTGCCAGCACCCTGAGGTGGCCGAGCAATGAAAAACTGTTTTTT.

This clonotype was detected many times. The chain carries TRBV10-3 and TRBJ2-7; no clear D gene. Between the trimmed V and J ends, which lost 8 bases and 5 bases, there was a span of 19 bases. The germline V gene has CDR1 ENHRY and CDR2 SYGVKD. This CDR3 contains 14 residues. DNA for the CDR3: TGTGCCATCCGATCCACCACCACTAAAGACGAGCAGTACTTC. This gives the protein CAIRSTTTKDEQYF.

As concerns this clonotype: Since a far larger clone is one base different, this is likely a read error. The CDR3 region is CARLPGQAYNEQFF. The CDR3 nucleotides are TGTGCCAGACTCCCGGGACAGGCCTACAATGAGCAGTTCTTC. The V call is TRBV6-8, the J call TRBJ2-1; 8 positions match TRBD1. The V and J ends lost 9 bases and 2 bases, in that order; junction bases with no gene match: 6. The CDR3 is 14 amino acids. Germline lookup yields CDR1 MNHGY and CDR2 SAAAGT.

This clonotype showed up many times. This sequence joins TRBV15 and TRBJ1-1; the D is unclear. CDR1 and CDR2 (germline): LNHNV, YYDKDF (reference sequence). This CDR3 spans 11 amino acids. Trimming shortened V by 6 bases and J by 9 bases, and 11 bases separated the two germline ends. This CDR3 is CATRGGKKAFF. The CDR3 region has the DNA TGTGCCACCAGGGGAGGGAAAAAAGCTTTCTTT.

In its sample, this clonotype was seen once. CDR3 in DNA: TGCAGCGTACACGCCGACACCGGGGAGCTGTTTTTT. It codes for CSVHADTGELFF. The chain has TRBV29-1 and TRBJ2-2; D is undetermined. Germline V gene data show CDR1 as SQVTM and CDR2 as ANQGSEA. Trimming took off 6 bases at V and 3 bases at J, with 8 bases between the two ends. The CDR3 length is 12 residues.

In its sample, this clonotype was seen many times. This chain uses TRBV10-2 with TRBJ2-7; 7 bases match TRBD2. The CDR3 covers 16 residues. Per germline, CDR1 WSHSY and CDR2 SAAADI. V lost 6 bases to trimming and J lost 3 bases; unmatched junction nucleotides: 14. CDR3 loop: CASREREASGDYEQYF. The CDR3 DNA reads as TGCGCCAGCAGGGAAAGGGAGGCTAGCGGAGACTACGAGCAGTACTTC.

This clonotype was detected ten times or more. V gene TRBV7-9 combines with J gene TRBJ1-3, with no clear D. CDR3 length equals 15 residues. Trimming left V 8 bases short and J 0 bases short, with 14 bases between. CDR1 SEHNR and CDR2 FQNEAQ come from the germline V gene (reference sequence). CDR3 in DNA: TGTGCCAGCCAAGAACTCCAGAGCTCTGGAAACACCATATATTTT. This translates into CASQELQSSGNTIYF.

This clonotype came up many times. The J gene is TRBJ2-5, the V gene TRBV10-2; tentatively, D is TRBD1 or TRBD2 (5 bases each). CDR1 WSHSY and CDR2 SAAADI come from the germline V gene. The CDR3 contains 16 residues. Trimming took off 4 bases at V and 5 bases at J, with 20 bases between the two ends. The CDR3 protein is CASSALLLGTRETQYF. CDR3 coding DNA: TGCGCCAGCAGTGCACTTTTGTTAGGGACGCGTGAGACCCAGTACTTC.

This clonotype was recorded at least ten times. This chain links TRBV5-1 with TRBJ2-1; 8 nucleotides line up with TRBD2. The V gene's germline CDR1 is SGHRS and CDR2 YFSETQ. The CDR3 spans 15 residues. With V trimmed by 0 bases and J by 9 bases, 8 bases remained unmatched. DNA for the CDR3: TGCGCCAGCAGCTTGGTGGGACTAGTCGGGGGTGAGCAGTTCTTC. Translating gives CASSLVGLVGGEQFF.

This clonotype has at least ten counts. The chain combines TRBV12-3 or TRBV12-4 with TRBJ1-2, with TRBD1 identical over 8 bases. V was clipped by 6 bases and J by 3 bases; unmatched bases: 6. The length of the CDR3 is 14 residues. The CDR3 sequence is CASSQGAKDYGYTF. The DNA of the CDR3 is TGTGCCAGCAGCCAGGGGGCCAAGGACTATGGCTACACCTTC.

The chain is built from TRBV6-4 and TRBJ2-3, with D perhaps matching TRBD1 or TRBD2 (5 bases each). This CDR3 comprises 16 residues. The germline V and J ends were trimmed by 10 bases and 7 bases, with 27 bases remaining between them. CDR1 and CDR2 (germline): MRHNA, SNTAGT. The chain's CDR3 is CATCGAEVALGNTQYF. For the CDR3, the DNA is TGTGCCACCTGTGGGGCGGAAGTGGCTCTCGGGAATACGCAGTATTTT.

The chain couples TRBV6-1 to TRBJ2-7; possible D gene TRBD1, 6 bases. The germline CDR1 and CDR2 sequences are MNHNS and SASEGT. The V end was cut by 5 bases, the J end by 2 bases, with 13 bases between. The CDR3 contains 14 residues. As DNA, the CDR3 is TGTGCCAGCAGTATAAGCAGGGGACCCTACGAGCAGTACTTC. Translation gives CASSISRGPYEQYF.

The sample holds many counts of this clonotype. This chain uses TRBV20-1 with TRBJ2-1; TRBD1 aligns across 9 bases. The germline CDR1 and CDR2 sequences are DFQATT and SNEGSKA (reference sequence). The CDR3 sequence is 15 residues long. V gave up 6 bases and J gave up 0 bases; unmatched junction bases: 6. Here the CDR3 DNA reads TGCAGTGCACGACAGGGGGTAAACTCCTACAATGAGCAGTTCTTC. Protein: CSARQGVNSYNEQFF.

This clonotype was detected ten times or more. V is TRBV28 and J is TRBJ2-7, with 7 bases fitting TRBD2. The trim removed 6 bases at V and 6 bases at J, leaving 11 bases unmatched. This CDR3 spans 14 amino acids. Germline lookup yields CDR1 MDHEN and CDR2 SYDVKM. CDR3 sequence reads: CASSLGLAEIEQYF. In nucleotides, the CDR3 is TGTGCCAGCAGCCTCGGGCTAGCGGAAATCGAGCAGTACTTC.

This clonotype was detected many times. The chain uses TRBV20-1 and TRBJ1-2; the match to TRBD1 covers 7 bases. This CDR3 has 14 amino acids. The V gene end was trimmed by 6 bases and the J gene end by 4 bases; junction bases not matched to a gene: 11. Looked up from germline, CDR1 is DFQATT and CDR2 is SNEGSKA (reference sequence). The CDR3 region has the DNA TGCAGTGCCCAGGGGGTGCCCGTGGGCTATGGCTACACCTTC. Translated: CSAQGVPVGYGYTF.

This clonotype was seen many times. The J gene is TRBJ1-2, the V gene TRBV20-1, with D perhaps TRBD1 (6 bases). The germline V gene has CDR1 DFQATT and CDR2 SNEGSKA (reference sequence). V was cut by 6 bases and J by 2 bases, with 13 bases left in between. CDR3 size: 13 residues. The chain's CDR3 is CSAGGTSNYGYTF. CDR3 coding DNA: TGCAGTGCCGGGGGGACATCCAACTATGGCTACACCTTC.

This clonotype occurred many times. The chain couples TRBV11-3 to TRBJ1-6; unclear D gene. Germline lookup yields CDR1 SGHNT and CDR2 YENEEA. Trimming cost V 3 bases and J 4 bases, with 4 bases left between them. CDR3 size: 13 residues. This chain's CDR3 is CASSLEYNSPLHF. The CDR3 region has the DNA TGTGCCAGCAGCTTGGAGTATAATTCACCCCTCCACTTT.

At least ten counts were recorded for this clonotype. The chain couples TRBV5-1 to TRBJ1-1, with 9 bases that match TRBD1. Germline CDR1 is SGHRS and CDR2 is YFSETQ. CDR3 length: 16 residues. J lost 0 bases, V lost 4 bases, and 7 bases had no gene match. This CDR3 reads CASSRDRADLNTEAFF. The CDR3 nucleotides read TGCGCCAGCAGCCGGGACAGGGCAGACTTGAACACTGAAGCTTTCTTT.

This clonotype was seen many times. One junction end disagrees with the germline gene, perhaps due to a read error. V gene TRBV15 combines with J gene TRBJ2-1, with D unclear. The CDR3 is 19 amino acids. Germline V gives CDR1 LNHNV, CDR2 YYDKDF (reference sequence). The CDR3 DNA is TGTGCCACCAGCAGAGTCCCCTCCAGGTTCTTTTCCTACTACACTGAGCAGTTCTTC. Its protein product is CATSRVPSRFFSYYTEQFF.

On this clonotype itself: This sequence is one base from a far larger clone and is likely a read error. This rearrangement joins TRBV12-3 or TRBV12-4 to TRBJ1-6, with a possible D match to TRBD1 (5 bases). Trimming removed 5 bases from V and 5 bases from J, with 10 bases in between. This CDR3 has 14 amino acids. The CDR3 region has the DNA TGTGCCAGCAGTGACGTGGGGGATAATTCACCCCTCCACTTT. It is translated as CASSDVGDNSPLHF.

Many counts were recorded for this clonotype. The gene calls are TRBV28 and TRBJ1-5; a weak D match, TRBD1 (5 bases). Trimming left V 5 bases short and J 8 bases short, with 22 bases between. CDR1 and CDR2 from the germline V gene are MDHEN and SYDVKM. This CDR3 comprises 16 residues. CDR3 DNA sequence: TGTGCCAGCAGTCCCTATCTTAGTCAGGGAAGGAAGCCCCAGCATTTT. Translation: CASSPYLSQGRKPQHF.

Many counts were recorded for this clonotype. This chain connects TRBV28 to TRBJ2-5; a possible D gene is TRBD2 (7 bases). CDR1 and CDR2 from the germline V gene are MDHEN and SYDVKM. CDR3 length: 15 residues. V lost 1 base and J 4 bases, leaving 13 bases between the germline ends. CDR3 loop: CASSLFDRGAETQYF. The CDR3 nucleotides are TGTGCCAGCAGTTTATTCGACCGGGGGGCAGAGACCCAGTACTTC.

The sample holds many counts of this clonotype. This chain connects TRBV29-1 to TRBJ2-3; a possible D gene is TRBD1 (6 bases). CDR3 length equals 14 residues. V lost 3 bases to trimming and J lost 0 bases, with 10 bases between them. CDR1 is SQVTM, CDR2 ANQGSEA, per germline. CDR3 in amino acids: CSVENRDSTDTQYF. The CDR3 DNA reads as TGCAGCGTTGAGAACAGGGACAGCACAGATACGCAGTATTTT.

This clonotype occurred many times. The CDR3 DNA sequence: TGTGCCAGCAGCTTGAGTCGCACTAGCGGGAAAAGGAGCTCCTACAATGAGCAGTTCTTC. Residues: CASSLSRTSGKRSSYNEQFF. This rearrangement joins TRBV5-6 to TRBJ2-1; 10 nucleotides align to TRBD2. CDR1 and CDR2 from the germline V gene are SGHDT and YYEEEE. Losses at the gene ends were 1 base for V and 0 bases for J; bases not matched to a gene: 13. The CDR3 has 20 residues.

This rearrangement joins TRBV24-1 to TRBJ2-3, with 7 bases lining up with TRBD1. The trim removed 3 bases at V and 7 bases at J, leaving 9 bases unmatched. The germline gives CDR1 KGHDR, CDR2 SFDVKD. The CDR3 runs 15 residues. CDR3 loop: CATSDPLAGGNTQYF. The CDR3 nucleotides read TGTGCCACCAGTGATCCCTTGGCAGGGGGAAATACGCAGTATTTT.

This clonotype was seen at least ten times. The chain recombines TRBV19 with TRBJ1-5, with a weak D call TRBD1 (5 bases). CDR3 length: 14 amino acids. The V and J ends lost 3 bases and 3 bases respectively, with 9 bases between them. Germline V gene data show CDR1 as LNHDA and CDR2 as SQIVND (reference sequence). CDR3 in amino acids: CASSIRGDNQPQHF. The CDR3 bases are TGTGCCAGTAGTATTAGAGGGGACAATCAGCCCCAGCATTTT.

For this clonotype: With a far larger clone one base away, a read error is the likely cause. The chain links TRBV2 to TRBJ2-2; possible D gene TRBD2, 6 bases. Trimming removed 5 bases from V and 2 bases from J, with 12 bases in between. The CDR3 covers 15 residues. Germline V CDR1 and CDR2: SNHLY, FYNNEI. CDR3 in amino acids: CASSYGTPNTGELFF. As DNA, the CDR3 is TGTGCCAGCAGTTACGGGACTCCTAACACCGGGGAGCTGTTTTTT. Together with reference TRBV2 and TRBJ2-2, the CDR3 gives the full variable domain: EPEVTQTPSHQVTQMGQEVILRCVPISNHLYFYWYRQILGQKVEFLVSFYNNEISEKSEIFDDQFSVERPDGSNFTLKIRSTKLEDSAMYFCASSYGTPNTGELFFGEGSRLTVL.